This entry lists 8 T cell receptor beta chains sequenced from one sample in a study of blood T cell repertoires in COVID-19. Clones were sequenced by immunoSEQ multiplex PCR, and TCRdb holds only the in-frame ones, with some missing. The table lists roughly 63,000 clones, more than 60% of them singletons. Sequenced sample: peripheral blood. The receptors derive from a human donor in a cohort sampled during active COVID-19.

This chain joins TRBV25-1 and TRBJ1-2, with D perhaps matching TRBD1 (5 bases). CDR1 MGHDK and CDR2 SYGVNS come from the germline V gene. Trimming took off 5 bases at V and 2 bases at J, with 12 bases between the two ends. The length of the CDR3 is 14 residues. The CDR3 DNA sequence: TGTGCCAGCAGTATCGGGACTTTAAACTATGGCTACACCTTC. It specifies CASSIGTLNYGYTF.

The chain has TRBV2 and TRBJ1-6, with 10 bases that match TRBD1. The CDR3 sequence is 14 residues long. V trimming: 9 bases; J trimming: 8 bases; junction bases outside the gene matches: 7. CDR1 is SNHLY and CDR2 is FYNNEI in the germline V gene. The CDR3 DNA sequence: TGTGCCAGTGGGCGGGACAGGGGTGATTCACCCCTCCACTTT. Its translation is CASGRDRGDSPLHF.

Relative to its sample, this clone is medium-sized. The chain recombines TRBV4-2 with TRBJ1-1, with TRBD1 matching 8 bases. Germline CDR1 LGHNA, CDR2 YNFKEQ. The V segment lost 3 bases and the J segment 3 bases; nucleotides outside the gene matches: 12. This CDR3 contains 17 residues. This CDR3 reads CASSQEQGGQIYTEAFF. The DNA of the CDR3 is TGTGCCAGCAGCCAGGAACAGGGGGGACAAATTTACACTGAAGCTTTCTTT.

The V gene is TRBV28, the J gene TRBJ1-2; D may be TRBD1 (5 bases). This CDR3 region has 14 residues. Per germline, CDR1 MDHEN and CDR2 SYDVKM. Trimming pared 5 bases from V and 8 bases from J, leaving 18 bases between. CDR3 DNA sequence: TGTGCCAGCAGTAAAAAGCCCAGGGTGGACGGCTACACCTTC. Amino acids: CASSKKPRVDGYTF.

This clone was counted only a few times. This chain connects TRBV24-1 to TRBJ2-2; 8 nucleotides match TRBD2. The CDR3 is 19 amino acids. Germline lookup yields CDR1 KGHDR and CDR2 SFDVKD. Unmatched junction bases numbered 12, after V lost 3 bases and J lost 1 base. The CDR3 region is CATSDPWGSGSLNTGELFF. The CDR3 region has the DNA TGTGCCACCAGTGATCCCTGGGGAAGCGGGAGTTTGAACACCGGGGAGCTGTTTTTT.

V usage is TRBV6-2 or TRBV6-3 and J usage is TRBJ2-2, with D hard to call. There are 13 residues in the CDR3. CDR1 is MNHEY and CDR2 is SVGEGT in the germline V gene. V was clipped by 5 bases and J by 6 bases, with 10 bases between them. The CDR3 loop reads CASSPGFPGELFF. As DNA, the CDR3 is TGTGCCAGCAGTCCCGGGTTCCCCGGGGAGCTGTTTTTT.

This chain links TRBV6-6 with TRBJ1-1, with D maybe TRBD1 (6 bases). Germline values: CDR1 MNHNY, CDR2 SVGAGI (reference sequence). This CDR3 spans 14 amino acids. The V end lost 11 bases, the J end lost 5 bases, and 21 bases lay between the germline ends. The chain's CDR3 is CAVNEGGHGTEAFF. The CDR3 coding sequence is TGTGCCGTAAACGAGGGGGGGCATGGGACTGAAGCTTTCTTT.

The DNA of the CDR3 is TGTGCCAGCAGCCCCCTCGGGAGCTTCGAGCAGTACTTC. Translating gives CASSPLGSFEQYF. This chain connects TRBV7-9 to TRBJ2-7, with D possibly being TRBD2 (6 bases). Trimming cost V 5 bases and J 6 bases, with 14 bases left between them. The CDR3 sequence is 13 residues long. In germline, CDR1 is SEHNR, CDR2 FQNEAQ (reference sequence).